A single TCR beta chain is shown here with its context. This entry belongs to a study of identical twins. A universal primer site arose from template switching, and cDNA bore unique molecular identifiers. A single record per CDR3 protein comes from TCRdb applying MiXCR to the 5' RACE reads. The table has roughly 1.6 million distinct CDR3 sequences, roughly 35% seen once. The CDR3 sequence is 17 residues long. J lost 3 bases, V lost 4 bases, and 11 bases had no gene match. Germline CDR1 reads LGHNA; CDR2 reads YNFKEQ. The specimen sequenced was cord blood. The chain is built from TRBV4-2 and TRBJ2-7; 11 bases fit TRBD2. The source is a newborn girl in good health. As DNA, the CDR3 is TGTGCCAGCAGCCGAGGGGGAGGCGGACTAGCGGGCTACGAGCAGTACTTC. Residues: CASSRGGGGLAGYEQYF.